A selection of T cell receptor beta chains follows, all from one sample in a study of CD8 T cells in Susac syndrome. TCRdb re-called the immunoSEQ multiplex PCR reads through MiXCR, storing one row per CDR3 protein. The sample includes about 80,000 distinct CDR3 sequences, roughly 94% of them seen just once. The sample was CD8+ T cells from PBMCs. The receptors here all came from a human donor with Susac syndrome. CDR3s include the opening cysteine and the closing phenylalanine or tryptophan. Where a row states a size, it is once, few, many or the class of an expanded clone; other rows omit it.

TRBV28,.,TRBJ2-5,CASRPAWETQYF
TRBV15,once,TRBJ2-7,CATSREDISEQYF
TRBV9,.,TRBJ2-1,CASSVMDRENYNEQFF
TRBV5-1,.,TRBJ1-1,CASTWTGTMNTEAFF
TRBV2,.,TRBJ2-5,CASRTETQYF
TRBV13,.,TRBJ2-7,CASSLWLVPYEQYF
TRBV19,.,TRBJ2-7,CATSPLVGPYEQYF
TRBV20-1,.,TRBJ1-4,CSARVPLRTRPTNEKLFF
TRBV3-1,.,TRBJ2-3,CASSQDRGLFDAQYF
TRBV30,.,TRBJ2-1,CAWSVTPGTLRDEQFF
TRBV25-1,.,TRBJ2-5,CASSEGSPDDRQETQYF
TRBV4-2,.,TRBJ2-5,CASSPQRSEETQYF
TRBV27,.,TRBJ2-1,CASSSLSESSYNEQFF
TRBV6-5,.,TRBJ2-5,CASSSGGIQETQYF
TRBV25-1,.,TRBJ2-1,CASSGPGRLKNEQFF
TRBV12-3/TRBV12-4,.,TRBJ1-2,CASSSTDRGYGYTF
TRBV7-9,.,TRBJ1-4,CASSFIGGEKLFF
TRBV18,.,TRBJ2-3,CASSPDSSTDTQYF
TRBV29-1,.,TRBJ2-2,CSVEGGLAGSRGGELFF
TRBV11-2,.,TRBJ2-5,CASSPAGTTKETQYF
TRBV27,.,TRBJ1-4,CASGYPGGNEKLFF
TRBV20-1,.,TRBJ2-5,CSKKASGREETQYF
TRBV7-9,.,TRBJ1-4,CASSFPGGGSSSELFF
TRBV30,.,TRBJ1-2,CASNGPHGYTF
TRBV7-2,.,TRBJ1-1,CAIDRGTTAFF
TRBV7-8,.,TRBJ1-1,CASSSGGQWNTEAFF
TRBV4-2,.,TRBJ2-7,CASSPPEWTYEQYF
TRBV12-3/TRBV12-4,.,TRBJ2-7,CASSAGTPYYEQYF
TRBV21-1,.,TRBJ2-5,CASGAGTKGETQYF
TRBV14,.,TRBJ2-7,CASSPDYSRDEQYF
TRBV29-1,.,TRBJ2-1,CSVGGAGYNEQFF
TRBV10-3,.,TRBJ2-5,CAISMTVNQETQYF
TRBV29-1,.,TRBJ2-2,CSVGSWTGLTGELFF
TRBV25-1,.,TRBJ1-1,CASNQGYTEAFF
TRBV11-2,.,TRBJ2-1,CASSFSFDNEQFF
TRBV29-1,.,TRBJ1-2,CSVVFGNHYGYTF
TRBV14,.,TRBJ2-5,CASSPNGLHQETQYF
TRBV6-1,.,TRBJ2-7,CASSSGTSGGFTYEQYF